Presented here are 4 T cell receptor beta chains from one specimen sequenced in a study of vaccination effects on CD4 cells after COVID-19. Libraries were prepared by immunoSEQ multiplex PCR; TCRdb keeps only in-frame clonotypes and omits some of them. The data hold approximately 74,000 clones, with approximately 72% observed a single time. Their recognized antigens are unknown. Antigen-specific CD4+ T cells expanded by the ViraFEST assay with viral peptide pools were then sequenced. Following culture for approximately ten days, CD4+ T cells were isolated. Nobody among the vaccine recipients had prior SARS-CoV-2 infection (nucleocapsid antibodies were negative). Material: CD4+ T cells from PBMCs cultured with HCoV-NL63 spike peptides, obtained before COVID-19 vaccination. The receptors here all came from a human donor who received a COVID-19 vaccine.

J is TRBJ1-3 and V is TRBV6-2 or TRBV6-3; D perhaps matches TRBD1 (5 bases). The CDR3 sequence is 15 residues long. Trimming stripped 5 bases from V and 4 bases from J, with 15 bases between. Germline V gene sequence: CDR1 MNHEY, CDR2 SVGEGT. The CDR3 sequence: CASSTAGAVGNTIYF. The CDR3 coding sequence is TGTGCCAGCAGTACCGCCGGGGCGGTAGGAAACACCATATATTTT.

V and J are TRBV6-5 and TRBJ1-3, with D tentatively TRBD1 (5 bases). Trimming took 6 bases from V and 2 from J, leaving 14 bases between them. Germline V gene lookup returns CDR1 MNHEY and CDR2 SVGAGI. CDR3 size: 15 residues. DNA for the CDR3: TGTGCCAGCAGAAAGGGGTTGCCCCCTGGAAACACCATATATTTT. Amino acid sequence: CASRKGLPPGNTIYF.

This chain uses TRBV5-1 with TRBJ1-2; D may be TRBD1 (5 bases). There are 14 residues in the CDR3. The germline CDR1 and CDR2 sequences are SGHRS and YFSETQ. V gave up 0 bases and J gave up 2 bases, with 8 bases separating them. CDR3 in DNA: TGCGCCAGCAGCTTGGAACCAGGGAACTATGGCTACACCTTC. Protein product: CASSLEPGNYGYTF.

The chain recombines TRBV21-1 with TRBJ1-3; the table's D call, TRBD1, has no DNA check behind it. TRBV21-1 is classified as a pseudogene. This CDR3 is 19 amino acids long. CDR3 region: CASSKEERDRPYSGNTIYF. For the CDR3, the DNA is TGTGCCAGCAGCAAAGAGGAGAGGGACAGGCCTTACTCTGGAAACACCATATATTTT.